This T cell receptor (beta chain) was sequenced during a study of blood T cell repertoires in COVID-19. Study at large: The United States, Italy and Spain provided the acute and convalescent COVID-19 samples.

Method: immunoSEQ multiplex PCR; TCRdb's copy keeps in-frame clones and lacks some. The sample gives about 180,000 clones, approximately 80% of which show up once; more than 1.5% is in the top ten. The V and J ends lost 4 bases and 4 bases respectively, with 13 bases between them. CDR3 length equals 14 residues. Germline CDR1 and CDR2: SGHDN and FVKESK. The TCR sequence derives from a human donor in a cohort sampled during active COVID-19. Sequenced: peripheral blood. The chain is built from TRBV14 and TRBJ1-1; D possibly corresponds to TRBD1 (5 bases). The CDR3 sequence: CASSRGLLGTEAFF. The DNA for the CDR3 is TGTGCCAGCAGCCGGGGACTGCTAGGCACTGAAGCTTTCTTT. The full variable domain, in which reference TRBV14 and TRBJ1-1 provide the parts outside the CDR3, is EAGVTQFPSHSVIEKGQTVTLRCDPISGHDNLYWYRRVMGKEIKFLLHFVKESKQDESGMPNNRFLAERTGGTYSTLKVQPAELEDSGVYFCASSRGLLGTEAFFGQGTRLTVV.